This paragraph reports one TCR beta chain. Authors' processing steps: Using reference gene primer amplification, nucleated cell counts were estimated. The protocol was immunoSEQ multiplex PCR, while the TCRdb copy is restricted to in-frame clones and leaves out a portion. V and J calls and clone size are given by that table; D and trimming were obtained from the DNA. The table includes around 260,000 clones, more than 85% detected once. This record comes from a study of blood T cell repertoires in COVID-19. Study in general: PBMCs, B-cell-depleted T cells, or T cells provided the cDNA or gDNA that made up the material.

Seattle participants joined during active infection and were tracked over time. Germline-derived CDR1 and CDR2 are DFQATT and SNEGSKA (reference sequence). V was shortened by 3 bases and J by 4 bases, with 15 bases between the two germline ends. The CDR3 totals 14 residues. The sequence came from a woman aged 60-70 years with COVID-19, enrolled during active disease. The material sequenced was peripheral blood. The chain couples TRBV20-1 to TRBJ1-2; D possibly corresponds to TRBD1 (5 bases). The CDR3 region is CSASYSRGLYGYTF. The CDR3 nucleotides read TGCAGTGCTAGTTACTCCCGGGGACTCTATGGCTACACCTTC.